The clone carrying this T cell receptor beta chain showed up just a few times. What it binds is unknown. The table came from immunoSEQ multiplex PCR; TCRdb's copy has only in-frame clones and leaves some out. This sample has some 130,000 clones, with 70% to 90% found just once. This CDR3 has 17 amino acids. V gave up 4 bases and J gave up 0 bases; unmatched junction bases: 6. CDR1 is LGHNA, CDR2 YNFKEQ, per germline. The record originates from a study of T cell responses to AZD1222 COVID-19 vaccine. Across the study: Recipients boosted at about 4 weeks or about 12 weeks are pooled. Whole-study findings and limits: Recipients of AZD1222 seropositive at baseline numbered only 5 to 7. Within unmutated variant regions lay the reported targets of nearly half of spike-specific TCRs. Repertoires were obtained solely post-peak T cell response.

The material sequenced was peripheral blood, taken on day 0 of AZD1222 vaccination. This sequence was found in an adult in good health. The genes are TRBV4-2 and TRBJ2-3, with TRBD2 matching 11 bases. CDR3 residues: CASSLRGTSGSTDTQYF. The CDR3 bases are TGTGCCAGCAGCCTCCGAGGGACTAGCGGAAGCACAGATACGCAGTATTTT.